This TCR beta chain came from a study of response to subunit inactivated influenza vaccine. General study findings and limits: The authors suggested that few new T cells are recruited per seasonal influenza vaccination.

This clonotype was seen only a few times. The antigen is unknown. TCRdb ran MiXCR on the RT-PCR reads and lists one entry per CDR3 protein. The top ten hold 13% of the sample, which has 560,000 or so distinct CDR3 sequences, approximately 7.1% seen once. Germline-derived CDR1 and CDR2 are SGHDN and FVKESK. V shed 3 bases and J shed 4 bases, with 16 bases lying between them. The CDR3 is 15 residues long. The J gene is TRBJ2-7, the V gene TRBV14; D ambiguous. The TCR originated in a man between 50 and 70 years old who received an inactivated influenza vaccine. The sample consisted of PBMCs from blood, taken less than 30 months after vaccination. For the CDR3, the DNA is TGTGCCAGCAGCCAGGTCGGTCGGGTGAGATACGAGCAGTACTTC. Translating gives CASSQVGRVRYEQYF. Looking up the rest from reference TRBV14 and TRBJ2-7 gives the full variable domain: EAGVTQFPSHSVIEKGQTVTLRCDPISGHDNLYWYRRVMGKEIKFLLHFVKESKQDESGMPNNRFLAERTGGTYSTLKVQPAELEDSGVYFCASSQVGRVRYEQYFGPGTRLTVT.